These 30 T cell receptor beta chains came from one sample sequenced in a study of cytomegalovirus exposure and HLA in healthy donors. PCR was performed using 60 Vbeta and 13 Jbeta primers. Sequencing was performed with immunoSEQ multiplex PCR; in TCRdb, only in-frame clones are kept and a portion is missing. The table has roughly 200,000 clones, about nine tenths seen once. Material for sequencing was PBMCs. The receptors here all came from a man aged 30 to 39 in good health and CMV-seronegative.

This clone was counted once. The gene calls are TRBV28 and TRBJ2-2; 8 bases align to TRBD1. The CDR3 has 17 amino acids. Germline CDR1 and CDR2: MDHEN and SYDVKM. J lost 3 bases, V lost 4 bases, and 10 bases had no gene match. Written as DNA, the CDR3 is TGTGCCAGCAGTTCACTACCAGGGGGCGCGTACACCGGGGAGCTGTTTTTT. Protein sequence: CASSSLPGGAYTGELFF.

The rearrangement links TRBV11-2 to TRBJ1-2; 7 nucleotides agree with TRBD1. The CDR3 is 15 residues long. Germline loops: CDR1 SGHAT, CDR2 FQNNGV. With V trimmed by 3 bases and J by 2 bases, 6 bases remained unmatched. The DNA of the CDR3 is TGTGCCAGCAGCTTGGGGACAGAAATAAACTATGGCTACACCTTC. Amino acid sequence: CASSLGTEINYGYTF.

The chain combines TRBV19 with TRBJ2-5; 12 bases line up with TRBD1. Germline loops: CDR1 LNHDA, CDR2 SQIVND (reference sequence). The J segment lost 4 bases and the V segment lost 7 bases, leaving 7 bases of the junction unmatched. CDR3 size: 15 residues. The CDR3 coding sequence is TGTGCCAGTAAACAAGGGACAGGGGGCGCAGAGACCCAGTACTTC. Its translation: CASKQGTGGAETQYF.

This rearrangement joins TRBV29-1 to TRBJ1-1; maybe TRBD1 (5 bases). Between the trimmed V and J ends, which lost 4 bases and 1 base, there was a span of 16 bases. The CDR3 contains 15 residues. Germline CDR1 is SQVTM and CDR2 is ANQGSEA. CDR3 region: CSVAPLGGRNTEAFF. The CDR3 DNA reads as TGCAGCGTTGCCCCTCTGGGGGGTAGGAACACTGAAGCTTTCTTT. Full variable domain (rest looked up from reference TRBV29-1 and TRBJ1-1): SAVISQKPSRDICQRGTSLTIQCQVDSQVTMMFWYRQQPGQSLTLIATANQGSEATYESGFVIDKFPISRPNLTFSTLTVSNMSPEDSSIYLCSVAPLGGRNTEAFFGQGTRLTVV.

The CDR3 here is CASSFPETFTDTQYF. The CDR3 nucleotides read TGTGCCAGCAGTTTCCCAGAAACCTTCACAGATACGCAGTATTTT. The J gene is TRBJ2-3, the V gene TRBV28; D is ambiguous. The CDR3 has 15 residues. CDR1 and CDR2 from the germline V gene are MDHEN and SYDVKM. Trimming removed 3 bases at V and 2 bases at J, with 12 bases between.

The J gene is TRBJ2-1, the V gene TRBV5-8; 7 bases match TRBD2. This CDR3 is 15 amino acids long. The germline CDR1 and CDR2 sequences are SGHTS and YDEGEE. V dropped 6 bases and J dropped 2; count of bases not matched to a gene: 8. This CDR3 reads CASNRLGGTYNEQFF. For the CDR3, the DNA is TGTGCCAGCAACCGCCTCGGGGGGACCTACAATGAGCAGTTCTTC.

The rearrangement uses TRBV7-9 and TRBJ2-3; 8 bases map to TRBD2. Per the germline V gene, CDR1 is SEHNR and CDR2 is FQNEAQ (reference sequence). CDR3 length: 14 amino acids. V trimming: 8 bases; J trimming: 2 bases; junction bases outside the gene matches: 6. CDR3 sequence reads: CASVRGGPTDTQYF. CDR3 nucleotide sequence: TGTGCCAGCGTCCGGGGGGGCCCCACAGATACGCAGTATTTT.

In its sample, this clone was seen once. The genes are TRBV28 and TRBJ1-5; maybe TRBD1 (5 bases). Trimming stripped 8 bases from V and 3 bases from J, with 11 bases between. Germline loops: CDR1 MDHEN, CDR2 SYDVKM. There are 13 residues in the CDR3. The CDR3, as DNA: TGTGCCAGCTTTCGACAGCTCAATCAGCCCCAGCATTTT. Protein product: CASFRQLNQPQHF.

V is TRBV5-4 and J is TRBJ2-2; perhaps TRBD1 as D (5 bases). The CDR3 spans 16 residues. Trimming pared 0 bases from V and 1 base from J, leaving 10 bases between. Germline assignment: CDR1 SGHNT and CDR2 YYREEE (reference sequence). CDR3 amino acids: CASSLERGGNTGELFF. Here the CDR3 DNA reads TGTGCCAGCAGCTTGGAAAGGGGCGGGAACACCGGGGAGCTGTTTTTT.

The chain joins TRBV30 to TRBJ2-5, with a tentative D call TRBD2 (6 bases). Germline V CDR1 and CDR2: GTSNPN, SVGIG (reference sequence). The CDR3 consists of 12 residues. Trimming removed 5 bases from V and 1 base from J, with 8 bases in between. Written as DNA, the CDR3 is TGTGCCTGGGAGGAGGGCCAAGAGACCCAGTACTTC. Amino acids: CAWEEGQETQYF. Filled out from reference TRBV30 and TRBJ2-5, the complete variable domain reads SQTIHQWPATLVQPVGSPLSLECTVEGTSNPNLYWYRQAAGRGLQLLFYSVGIGQISSEVPQNLSASRPQDRQFILSSKKLLLSDSGFYLCAWEEGQETQYFGPGTRLLVL.

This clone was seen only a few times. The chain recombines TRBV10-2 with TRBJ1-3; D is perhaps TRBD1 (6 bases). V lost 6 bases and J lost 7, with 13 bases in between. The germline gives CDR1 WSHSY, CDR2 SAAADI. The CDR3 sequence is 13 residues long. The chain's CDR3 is CASRLRQENTIYF. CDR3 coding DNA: TGCGCCAGCAGATTAAGACAGGAGAACACCATATATTTT.

The CDR3 spells CASRRRSGPGANVLTF. The CDR3 DNA sequence: TGCGCCAGCAGGCGACGGAGCGGTCCCGGGGCCAACGTCCTGACTTTC. The J gene is TRBJ2-6, the V gene TRBV5-1; D might be TRBD2 (5 bases). The ends were cut back, 5 bases at V and 4 bases at J, with 16 bases in the middle. This CDR3 spans 16 amino acids. The germline CDR1 and CDR2 sequences are SGHRS and YFSETQ.

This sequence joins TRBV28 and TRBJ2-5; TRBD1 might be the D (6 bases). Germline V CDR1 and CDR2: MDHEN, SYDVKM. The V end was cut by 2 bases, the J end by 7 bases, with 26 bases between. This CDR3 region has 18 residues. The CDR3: CASSLRTRAGALDGTQYF. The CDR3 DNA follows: TGTGCCAGCAGTTTAAGGACCCGGGCAGGGGCTCTGGATGGGACCCAGTACTTC.

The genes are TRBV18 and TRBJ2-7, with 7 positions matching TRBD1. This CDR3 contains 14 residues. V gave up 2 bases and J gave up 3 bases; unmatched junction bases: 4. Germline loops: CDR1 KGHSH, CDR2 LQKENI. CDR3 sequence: CASSPGTAYYEQYF. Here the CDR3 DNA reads TGTGCCAGCTCACCAGGGACAGCTTACTACGAGCAGTACTTC. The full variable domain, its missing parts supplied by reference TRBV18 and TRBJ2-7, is NAGVMQNPRHLVRRRGQEARLRCSPMKGHSHVYWYRQLPEEGLKFMVYLQKENIIDESGMPKERFSAEFPKEGPSILRIQQVVRGDSAAYFCASSPGTAYYEQYFGPGTRLTVT.

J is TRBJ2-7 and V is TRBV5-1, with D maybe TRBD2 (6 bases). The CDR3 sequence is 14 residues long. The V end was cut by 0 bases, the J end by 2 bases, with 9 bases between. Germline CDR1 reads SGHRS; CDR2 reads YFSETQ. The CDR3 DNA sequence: TGCGCCAGCAGCTTGGCCACGGGGGCCTACGAGCAGTACTTC. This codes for CASSLATGAYEQYF.

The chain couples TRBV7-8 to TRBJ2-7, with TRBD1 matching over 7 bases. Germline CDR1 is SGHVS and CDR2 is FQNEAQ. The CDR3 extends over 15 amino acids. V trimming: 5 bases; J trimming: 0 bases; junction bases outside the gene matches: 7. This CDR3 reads CASSQYRGYSYEQYF. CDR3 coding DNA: TGTGCCAGCAGCCAATACAGGGGATACTCCTACGAGCAGTACTTC.

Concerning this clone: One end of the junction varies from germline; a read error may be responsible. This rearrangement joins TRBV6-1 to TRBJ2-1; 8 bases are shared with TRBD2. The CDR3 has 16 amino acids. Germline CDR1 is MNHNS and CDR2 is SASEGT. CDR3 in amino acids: CASSKASGSPYNEQFF. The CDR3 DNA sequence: TGTGCCAGCAGTAAAGCCAGCGGGAGCCCGTACAATGAGCAGTTCTTC.

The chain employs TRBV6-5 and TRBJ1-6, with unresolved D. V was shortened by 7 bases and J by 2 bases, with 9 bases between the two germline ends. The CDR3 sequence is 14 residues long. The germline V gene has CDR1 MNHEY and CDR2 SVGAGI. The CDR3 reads CASTPGPYNSPLHF. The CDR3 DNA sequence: TGTGCCAGCACCCCCGGTCCCTATAATTCACCCCTCCACTTT.

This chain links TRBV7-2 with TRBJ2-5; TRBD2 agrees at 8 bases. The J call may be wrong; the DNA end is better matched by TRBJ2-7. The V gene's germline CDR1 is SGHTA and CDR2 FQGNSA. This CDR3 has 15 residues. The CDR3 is CASSLGAGDPYEQYF. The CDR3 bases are TGTGCCAGCAGCTTAGGAGCGGGGGACCCCTACGAGCAGTACTTC.

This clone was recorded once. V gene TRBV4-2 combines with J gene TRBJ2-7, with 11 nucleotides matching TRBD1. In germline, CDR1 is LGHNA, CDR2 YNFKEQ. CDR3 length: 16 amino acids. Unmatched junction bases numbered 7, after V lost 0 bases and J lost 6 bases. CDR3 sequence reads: CASSQDGQGAPGEQYF. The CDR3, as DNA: TGTGCCAGCAGCCAAGATGGACAGGGGGCGCCGGGCGAGCAGTACTTC.

CDR3 sequence: CASSIGTGDYGYTF. CDR3 sequence (DNA): TGTGCCAGTAGTATAGGAACAGGGGACTATGGCTACACCTTC. The chain is built from TRBV19 and TRBJ1-2; 7 bases match TRBD1. Trimming cost V 1 base and J 3 bases; bases outside gene matches: 2. Germline-derived CDR1 and CDR2 are LNHDA and SQIVND (reference sequence). The CDR3 length is 14 residues.

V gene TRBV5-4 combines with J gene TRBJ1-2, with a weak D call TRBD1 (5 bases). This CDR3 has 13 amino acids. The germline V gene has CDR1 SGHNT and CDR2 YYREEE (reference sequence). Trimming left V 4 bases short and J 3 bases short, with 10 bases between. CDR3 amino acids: CASSQVQDYGYTF. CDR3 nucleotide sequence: TGTGCCAGCAGCCAGGTACAGGACTATGGCTACACCTTC.

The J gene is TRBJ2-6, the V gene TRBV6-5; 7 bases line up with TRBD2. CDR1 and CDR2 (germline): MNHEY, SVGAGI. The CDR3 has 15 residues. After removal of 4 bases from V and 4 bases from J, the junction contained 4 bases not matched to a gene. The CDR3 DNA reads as TGTGCCAGCAGTTGCGGGGGTGAGGGGGCCAACGTCCTGACTTTC. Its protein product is CASSCGGEGANVLTF.

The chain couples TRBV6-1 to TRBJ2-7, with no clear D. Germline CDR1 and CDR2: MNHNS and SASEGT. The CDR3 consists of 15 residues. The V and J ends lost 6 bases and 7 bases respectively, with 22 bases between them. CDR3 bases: TGTGCCAGCAGCGTAGGCACAGTTGGTAGTTGGGAGCAGTACTTC. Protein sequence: CASSVGTVGSWEQYF.

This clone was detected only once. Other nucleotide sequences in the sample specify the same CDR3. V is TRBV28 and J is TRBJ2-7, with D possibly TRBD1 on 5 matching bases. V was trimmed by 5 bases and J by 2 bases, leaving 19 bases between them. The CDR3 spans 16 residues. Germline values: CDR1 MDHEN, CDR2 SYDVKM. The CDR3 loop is CASSPADIPSTYEQYF. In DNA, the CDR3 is TGTGCCAGCAGTCCCGCGGACATCCCATCTACCTACGAGCAGTACTTC. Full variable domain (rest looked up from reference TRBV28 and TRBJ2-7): DVKVTQSSRYLVKRTGEKVFLECVQDMDHENMFWYRQDPGLGLRLIYFSYDVKMKEKGDIPEGYSVSREKKERFSLILESASTNQTSMYLCASSPADIPSTYEQYFGPGTRLTVT.

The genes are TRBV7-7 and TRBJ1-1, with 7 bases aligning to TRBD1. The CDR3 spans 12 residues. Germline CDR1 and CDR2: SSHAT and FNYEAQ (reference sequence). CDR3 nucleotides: TGTGCTTGCCGACAGGGCGACACTGAAGCTTTCTTT. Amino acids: CACRQGDTEAFF. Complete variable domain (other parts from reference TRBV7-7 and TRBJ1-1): GAGVSQSPRYKVTKRGQDVTLRCDPISSHATLYWYQQALGQGPEFLTYFNYEAQPDKSGLPSDRFSAERPEGSISTLTIQRTEQRDSAMYRCACRQGDTEAFFGQGTRLTVV.

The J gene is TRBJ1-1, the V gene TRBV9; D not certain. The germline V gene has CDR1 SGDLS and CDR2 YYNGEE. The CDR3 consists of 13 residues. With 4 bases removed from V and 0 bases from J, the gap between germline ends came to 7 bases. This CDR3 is CASSTHLNTEAFF. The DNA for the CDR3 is TGTGCCAGCAGCACACACCTGAACACTGAAGCTTTCTTT.

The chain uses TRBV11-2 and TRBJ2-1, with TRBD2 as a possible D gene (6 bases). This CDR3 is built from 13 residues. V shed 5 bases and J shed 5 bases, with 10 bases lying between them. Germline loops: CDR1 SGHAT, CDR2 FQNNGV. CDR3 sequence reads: CASSPSANNEQFF. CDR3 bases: TGTGCCAGCAGCCCTAGCGCAAACAATGAGCAGTTCTTC.

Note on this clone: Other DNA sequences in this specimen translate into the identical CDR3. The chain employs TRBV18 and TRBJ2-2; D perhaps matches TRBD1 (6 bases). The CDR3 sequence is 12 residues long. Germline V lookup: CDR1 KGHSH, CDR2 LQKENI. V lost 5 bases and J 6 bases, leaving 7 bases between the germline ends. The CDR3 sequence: CASSTGSGELFF. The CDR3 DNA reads TGTGCCAGCTCAACAGGGTCCGGGGAGCTGTTTTTT.

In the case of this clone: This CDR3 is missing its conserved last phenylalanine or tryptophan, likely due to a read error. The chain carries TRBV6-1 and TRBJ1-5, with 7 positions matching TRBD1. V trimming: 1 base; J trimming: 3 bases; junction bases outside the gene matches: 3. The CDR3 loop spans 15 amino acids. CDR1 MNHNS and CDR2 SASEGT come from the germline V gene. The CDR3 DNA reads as TGTGCCAGCAGTGAAGGGACAGGACTCAATCAGCCCCAGCATCTT. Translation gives CASSEGTGLNQPQHL.